The TCR beta chain described here comes from a study of control samples from healthy donors and cancer patients. The CDR3 extends over 15 amino acids. Trimming stripped 0 bases from V and 3 bases from J, with 11 bases between. Germline loops: CDR1 MNHEY, CDR2 SVGAGI. Measured with immunoSEQ multiplex PCR; TCRdb has only the in-frame clones, and not every one. The sample has roughly 26,000 clones, around four fifths seen once. Sequenced material: PBMCs. This chain connects TRBV6-5 to TRBJ1-1, with D uncertain. The sequence was obtained from a man aged 55-75 years with colorectal cancer. The CDR3 DNA follows: TGTGCCAGCAGTTACTCTCCTCGGGCGGACACTGAAGCTTTCTTT. As protein: CASSYSPRADTEAFF.